This TCR beta chain originates from a study of control samples from healthy donors and cancer patients. The protocol was immunoSEQ multiplex PCR, while the TCRdb copy is restricted to in-frame clones and leaves out a portion. The table lists some 220,000 clones, roughly 94% of them singletons. Germline CDR1 SGHNT, CDR2 YENEEA. The CDR3 consists of 16 residues. V trimming: 4 bases; J trimming: 5 bases; junction bases outside the gene matches: 11. This sequence joins TRBV11-3 and TRBJ2-5, with 9 bases matching TRBD2. The sequence derives from a man aged 50-60 years in good health. The source material was blood. The CDR3 DNA follows: TGTGCCAGCAGCTCCAGAGGCGGGGGGGCCTGGGAGACCCAGTACTTC. Its protein is CASSSRGGGAWETQYF.